A selection of T cell receptor beta chains follows, all from one sample in a study of blood T cell repertoires in COVID-19. The table came from immunoSEQ multiplex PCR; TCRdb's copy has only in-frame clones and leaves some out. The repertoire holds 250,000 to 400,000 clones, with around 88% as singletons. The sequencing sample was made of peripheral blood. These TCRs come from a woman in her thirties with COVID-19, enrolled during active disease. Both conserved end residues are part of each CDR3. A D gene is named only where the DNA matches it firmly. Size is stated for part of the rows, as once, few or many counts, or as a class when the clone is expanded.

V gene: TRBV11-2
clone size: .
J gene: TRBJ1-2
D gene: .
CDR3 protein: CASSFDSYGYTF
CDR3 DNA: TGTGCCAGCAGCTTTGACTCCTATGGCTACACCTTC

V gene: TRBV7-2
clone size: .
J gene: TRBJ1-5
D gene: .
CDR3 protein: CASSPDRLQPQHF
CDR3 DNA: TGTGCCAGCAGTCCAGACAGGCTTCAGCCCCAGCATTTT

V gene: TRBV19
clone size: .
J gene: TRBJ2-7
D gene: .
CDR3 protein: CATSTGPYEQYF
CDR3 DNA: TGTGCCACCTCGACAGGCCCCTACGAGCAGTACTTC

V gene: TRBV11-3
clone size: once
J gene: TRBJ1-1
D gene: .
CDR3 protein: CASSPRYRVPTEAFF
CDR3 DNA: TGTGCCAGCAGCCCACGCTACCGGGTTCCAACTGAAGCTTTCTTT

V gene: TRBV10-3
clone size: .
J gene: TRBJ1-5
D gene: .
CDR3 protein: CAISEQSLSNQPQHF
CDR3 DNA: TGTGCCATCAGTGAACAAAGTCTTAGCAATCAGCCCCAGCATTTT

V gene: TRBV19
clone size: .
J gene: TRBJ2-4
D gene: .
CDR3 protein: CASSIVITGAKNIQYF
CDR3 DNA: TGTGCCAGTAGTATAGTTATTACAGGGGCCAAAAACATTCAGTACTTC

V gene: TRBV11-2
clone size: .
J gene: TRBJ2-7
D gene: .
CDR3 protein: CASSLIASSEQYF
CDR3 DNA: TGTGCCAGCAGCTTAATAGCCTCTAGCGAGCAGTACTTC

V gene: TRBV4-3
clone size: .
J gene: TRBJ1-2
D gene: .
CDR3 protein: CASSQAPRAYGYTF
CDR3 DNA: TGCGCCAGCAGCCAAGCCCCCAGGGCCTATGGCTACACCTTC

V gene: TRBV29-1
clone size: .
J gene: TRBJ2-3
D gene: .
CDR3 protein: CSVRHTADTQYF
CDR3 DNA: TGCAGCGTCCGTCATACAGCAGATACGCAGTATTTT

V gene: TRBV5-1
clone size: .
J gene: TRBJ1-6
D gene: .
CDR3 protein: CASSMSGYGSYNSPLHF
CDR3 DNA: TGCGCCAGCAGCATGAGCGGGTACGGCTCCTATAATTCACCCCTCCACTTT

V gene: TRBV4-2
clone size: .
J gene: TRBJ1-5
D gene: .
CDR3 protein: CASSLESHPSNQPQHF
CDR3 DNA: TGTGCCAGCAGCCTCGAGAGTCACCCTAGCAATCAGCCCCAGCATTTT

V gene: TRBV6-6
clone size: .
J gene: TRBJ1-4
D gene: TRBD1
CDR3 protein: CASSYEGGQGEKLFF
CDR3 DNA: TGTGCCAGCAGTTACGAAGGGGGACAGGGTGAAAAACTGTTTTTT

V gene: TRBV27
clone size: .
J gene: TRBJ1-1
D gene: .
CDR3 protein: CASSLRQLNTEAFF
CDR3 DNA: TGTGCCAGCAGTTTGCGGCAGTTGAACACTGAAGCTTTCTTT

V gene: TRBV11-3
clone size: .
J gene: TRBJ2-7
D gene: .
CDR3 protein: CASSLVSSGEQYF
CDR3 DNA: TGTGCCAGCAGCTTAGTATCGAGCGGCGAGCAGTACTTC

V gene: TRBV11-2
clone size: .
J gene: TRBJ2-7
D gene: TRBD1
CDR3 protein: CASSSYRGSTYEQYF
CDR3 DNA: TGTGCCAGCAGCTCGTACAGGGGGTCAACCTACGAGCAGTACTTC

V gene: TRBV4-1
clone size: few
J gene: TRBJ2-2
D gene: TRBD2
CDR3 protein: CASSLGLATRTGELFF
CDR3 DNA: TGCGCCAGCAGCCTCGGACTAGCCACACGCACCGGGGAGCTGTTTTTT

V gene: TRBV6-4
clone size: few
J gene: TRBJ2-3
D gene: .
CDR3 protein: CASSDEDGGTDTQYF
CDR3 DNA: TGTGCCAGCAGTGACGAGGACGGGGGCACAGATACGCAGTATTTT

V gene: TRBV27
clone size: .
J gene: TRBJ1-5
D gene: TRBD1
CDR3 protein: CASSKTGFSNQPQHF
CDR3 DNA: TGTGCCAGCAGCAAGACAGGGTTCAGCAATCAGCCCCAGCATTTT

V gene: TRBV6-5
clone size: .
J gene: TRBJ1-2
D gene: TRBD1
CDR3 protein: CASSTGGDVGYGYTF
CDR3 DNA: TGTGCCAGCAGCACAGGGGGGGACGTGGGGTATGGCTACACCTTC

V gene: TRBV4-3
clone size: .
J gene: TRBJ1-1
D gene: .
CDR3 protein: CASSRQTDMNTEAFF
CDR3 DNA: TGCGCCAGCAGCCGACAGACAGACATGAACACTGAAGCTTTCTTT

V gene: TRBV27
clone size: few
J gene: TRBJ1-2
D gene: .
CDR3 protein: CASRAQTVDYGYTF
CDR3 DNA: TGTGCCAGCAGAGCGCAGACAGTGGACTATGGCTACACCTTC

V gene: TRBV11-2
clone size: .
J gene: TRBJ2-7
D gene: TRBD1
CDR3 protein: CASSFQTGQGLAYEQYF
CDR3 DNA: TGTGCCAGCAGCTTCCAAACCGGACAGGGCCTTGCCTACGAGCAGTACTTC

V gene: TRBV9
clone size: few
J gene: TRBJ2-2
D gene: TRBD1
CDR3 protein: CASSATGFANTGELFF
CDR3 DNA: TGTGCCAGCAGCGCGACAGGGTTCGCGAACACCGGGGAGCTGTTTTTT

V gene: TRBV15
clone size: .
J gene: TRBJ1-4
D gene: .
CDR3 protein: CATSRDNGKLFF
CDR3 DNA: TGTGCCACCAGCAGAGATAACGGAAAACTGTTTTTT

V gene: TRBV5-4
clone size: .
J gene: TRBJ1-1
D gene: .
CDR3 protein: CASRGLGQVSEAFF
CDR3 DNA: TGTGCCAGCAGGGGGCTGGGGCAGGTGTCTGAAGCTTTCTTT

V gene: TRBV5-4
clone size: .
J gene: TRBJ2-6
D gene: .
CDR3 protein: CASSLVLGANVLTF
CDR3 DNA: TGTGCCAGCAGCTTGGTTCTTGGGGCCAACGTCCTGACTTTC

V gene: TRBV5-4
clone size: .
J gene: TRBJ2-3
D gene: TRBD2
CDR3 protein: CASSFAISGATDTQYF
CDR3 DNA: TGTGCCAGCAGCTTCGCAATTAGCGGGGCCACAGATACGCAGTATTTT

V gene: TRBV15
clone size: once
J gene: TRBJ2-7
D gene: .
CDR3 protein: CATSRSDSLYTKEYF
CDR3 DNA: TGTGCCACCAGCAGATCCGACAGTCTCTATACGAAGGAGTACTTC

V gene: TRBV5-1
clone size: .
J gene: TRBJ1-5
D gene: TRBD1
CDR3 protein: CASSPGTGYQPQHF
CDR3 DNA: TGCGCCAGCAGCCCCGGGACAGGCTATCAGCCCCAGCATTTT

V gene: TRBV2
clone size: .
J gene: TRBJ2-5
D gene: TRBD1
CDR3 protein: CASRPDRSQETQYF
CDR3 DNA: TGTGCCAGCAGGCCGGACAGGAGCCAAGAGACCCAGTACTTC